This TCR beta chain comes out of a study of vaccination and CD4 T cells after COVID-19 (dated by TCRdb to the early 2020s). In the study overall: The convalescent cohort comprised six males and four females, including two Hispanic individuals, seven Caucasians, two Asians and one multiracial person. Each participant got two doses of either the Pfizer-BioNTech BNT162b2 vaccine (n=8) or the Moderna mRNA-1273 vaccine (n=2). Post-COVID blood samples were collected from convalescent patients a median of around 100 days after diagnosis, with a range of roughly 30 to 170 days. Post-vaccine blood samples were collected a median of about 66 days after the second vaccine dose, ranging from about 13 to 250 days. Overlapping spike peptide pools from SARS-CoV-2 and from the common cold coronaviruses HCoV-NL63, HCoV-OC43 and HCoV-229E were used as culture stimuli. As controls, cultures received a CEFX viral epitope pool (the positive control), an HIV-1 Nef peptide pool (the negative control), or no peptide at all. In around 10 COVID-19 convalescent patients and 4 infection-naive healthy vaccine recipients, researchers compared the spike-specific CD4+ TCR repertoire from before mRNA vaccination with the repertoire from after. An earlier paper using these donors assessed, at the TCR clonotype level, memory CD4+ T cell crossreactivity between SARS-CoV-2 and common cold coronavirus spike proteins.

The library relied on PCR. At the Johns Hopkins FTIC core, DNA from the cultured CD4+ T cells underwent TCR sequencing with the Oncomine TCR Beta short-read assay. Genomic DNA was extracted from the cultured CD4+ T cells with the QIAamp micro DNA kit. Oncomine TCR Beta libraries from cultured CD4+ T cells were pooled with unique dual indexes and sequenced on an Illumina iSeq 100. The source study handled its data this way. Non-productive sequences were removed, and CDR3s that did not start with C, did not end with F or W, or were shorter than 7 amino acids were discarded. Antigen-specific clonotypes were identified with the MANAFEST web application by comparing peptide-stimulated wells with reference and other culture wells. To be called positive, a clone needed an FDR below 0.05, an odds ratio above 5, and a productive frequency above 0.1% in at least two of three replicate wells. A clonotype counted as cross-reactive if it showed significant expansion both in the SARS-CoV-2 spike wells and in at least one common cold coronavirus spike condition. Levenshtein distances (stringdist) and unrooted phylogenetic trees (ape) in R version 3.6.1 were used to assess CDR3 homology. TCRdb passed the public sequencing reads through fastp at Q25 and MiXCR, retaining productive beta sequences. Each entry merges the rows of one CDR3 protein and shows their most common DNA and genes. The V and J calls and clone size are TCRdb's, not the authors'. For this sample there are 2,500 or so distinct CDR3 sequences; 18% appear just once. The ten largest clones take up approximately 26% of the sample.

Summary of the overall study and its limitations: Although the median number of SARS-CoV-2-reactive clonotypes went up from roughly 19 after infection to more than 30 after vaccination, the increase was not significant. Only a relatively small number of convalescent patients were included in the study, and early timepoints following natural infection were not analyzed. Of the vaccine-specific clones in convalescent patients, 304 of 307, or nearly all, reacted only to SARS-CoV-2 spike and did not cross-react with common cold coronaviruses. Among the post-vaccine SARS-CoV-2-reactive clones in convalescent patients, a median approximately 86% showed up only after vaccination, which suggests vaccine-specific priming.

This clonotype registers as medium-sized (0.01 to 0.1%) within its sample. What antigen it recognizes has not been identified. No per-base quality is available; no much larger clone lies one base away. Interpreted using the paper, the treatment or condition label stands for: approximately 9-day PBMC culture with coronavirus spike peptide pools or control peptides (ViraFEST assay). CD4+ T cells from unexposed donors were collected before the COVID-19 pandemic (2011-2018). The ViraFEST assay, used in the study, expanded antigen-specific T cells with peptide pools and then identified the expanded clonotypes through TCR sequencing. Each well held 2 million to 2.5 million PBMCs cultured with roughly 10 ug/ml peptide pools in IMDM containing around 5% human AB serum and around 9 IU/ml IL-2. Half of the culture medium was replaced with fresh IL-2-containing medium on days 3 and 7. After ten to eleven days of culture, CD4+ T cells were isolated by negative selection using the EasySep CD4+ T cell isolation kit. As far as cell numbers permitted, CD4+ T cells from unexposed donors were tested for reactivity against SARS-CoV-2 S and N as well as four spike pools from common cold coronaviruses. PBMCs were separated from whole blood using Ficoll-Paque Plus gradient centrifugation and then either used fresh or cryopreserved at -140C. Triplicate wells were generally used for each culture condition. The leukapheresis product for the unexposed donors was obtained through commercial purchase.

V was cut back by 5 bases and J by 4 bases, leaving a gap of 11 bases between them. CDR1 and CDR2, looked up from the germline V gene, are SGHTA and FQGNSA. The CDR3 runs 13 amino acids, cysteine and phenylalanine included. The retained sequence is limited to the CDR3, 39 bases, with the frame set at the first base. The sample taken for sequencing was CD4+ T cells from blood, cultured in vitro. The chain employs TRBV7-2 and TRBJ1-2; the D segment could be TRBD1, given 6 matching bases. The TCR originated in a human donor in good health. This receptor has the CDR3 CASSITGTYGYTF. At the DNA level, the sequence is TGTGCCAGCAGCATCACAGGGACCTATGGCTACACCTTC.